One sample yielded the 21 T cell receptor beta chains listed below, sequenced in a study of shared clonotypes between healthy human individuals. Measured with immunoSEQ multiplex PCR; TCRdb has only the in-frame clones, and not every one. The sample lists roughly 1,100,000 clones, around four fifths seen once, with about 1.4% in the top ten. Material: memory CD4+ T cells sorted from blood. Subset: CD45RA-negative fraction. The receptors stem from a young man in good health.

This clone appeared a single time. V and J are TRBV10-3 and TRBJ2-7; D remains ambiguous. The V end lost 7 bases, the J end lost 5 bases, and 15 bases lay between the germline ends. Germline V gene sequence: CDR1 ENHRY, CDR2 SYGVKD. This CDR3 comprises 13 residues. CDR3 in amino acids: CAIKALRNHEQYF. CDR3 sequence (DNA): TGTGCCATCAAGGCCCTTAGAAATCACGAGCAGTACTTC.

The rearrangement joins TRBV5-1 to TRBJ1-1; tentative D call: TRBD1 (6 bases). Germline CDR1 reads SGHRS; CDR2 reads YFSETQ. The germline V and J ends were trimmed by 0 bases and 4 bases, with 13 bases remaining between them. The CDR3 is made up of 15 amino acids. The CDR3 is CASSLVGGRGTEAFF. CDR3 bases: TGCGCCAGCAGCTTGGTCGGGGGCCGGGGCACTGAAGCTTTCTTT.

The V gene is TRBV7-2, the J gene TRBJ1-2; D is possibly TRBD1 (5 bases). CDR3 length equals 13 residues. Germline V gene lookup returns CDR1 SGHTA and CDR2 FQGNSA. V dropped 1 base and J dropped 9 bases, with 12 bases sitting between them. This CDR3 is CASSLDLRGSYTF. The CDR3 bases are TGTGCCAGCAGCTTAGATTTAAGGGGAAGCTACACCTTC. The variable domain in full, with the rest retrieved from reference TRBV7-2 and TRBJ1-2, is GAGVSQSPSNKVTEKGKDVELRCDPISGHTALYWYRQSLGQGLEFLIYFQGNSAPDKSGLPSDRFSAERTGGSVSTLTIQRTQQEDSAVYLCASSLDLRGSYTFGSGTRLTVV.

The gene calls are TRBV6-1 and TRBJ2-7; no definite D call. The CDR3 contains 12 residues. V was pared by 5 bases and J by 4 bases, with 9 bases between. The germline gives CDR1 MNHNS, CDR2 SASEGT. CDR3 in DNA: TGTGCCAGCAGTATCCGGAATTACGAGCAGTACTTC. Translation gives CASSIRNYEQYF.

This chain joins TRBV5-1 and TRBJ1-3; unclear D gene. Germline CDR1 is SGHRS and CDR2 is YFSETQ. V gave up 4 bases and J gave up 0 bases, with 14 bases separating them. CDR3 size: 16 residues. The CDR3 reads CASSPARESSGNTIYF. The CDR3 DNA is TGCGCCAGCAGCCCCGCCCGAGAATCCTCTGGAAACACCATATATTTT.

The chain uses TRBV6-5 and TRBJ2-3; maybe TRBD2 (6 bases). V was trimmed by 6 bases and J by 6 bases, leaving 16 bases between them. The germline V gene has CDR1 MNHEY and CDR2 SVGAGI. The CDR3 runs to 14 residues. The CDR3 is CASSRGRGKDTQYF. In DNA form, the CDR3 reads TGTGCCAGCAGCCGGGGGAGAGGAAAGGATACGCAGTATTTT.

The chain recombines TRBV2 with TRBJ1-1; 7 bases match TRBD1. The CDR3 covers 14 residues. The junction had 6 bases not matched to a gene; V was cut back by 5 bases and J by 3 bases. Germline CDR1 is SNHLY and CDR2 is FYNNEI. CDR3 sequence reads: CASSMEGADTEAFF. The CDR3 DNA follows: TGTGCCAGCAGTATGGAGGGGGCGGACACTGAAGCTTTCTTT.

This chain uses TRBV29-1 with TRBJ1-1; D is unclear. The germline V gene encodes CDR1 SQVTM and CDR2 ANQGSEA. Trimming shortened V by 4 bases and J by 5 bases, and 14 bases separated the two germline ends. The CDR3 is 13 amino acids. The CDR3 spells CSVVGIGRTEAFF. The CDR3 nucleotides are TGCAGCGTTGTGGGCATTGGACGGACTGAAGCTTTCTTT.

The chain couples TRBV2 to TRBJ1-2; D is possibly TRBD1 (6 bases). Trimming removed 6 bases at V and 6 bases at J, with 20 bases between. CDR3 length: 15 residues. The germline V gene has CDR1 SNHLY and CDR2 FYNNEI. CDR3 amino acids: CASRNEGGLIDGYTF. CDR3 DNA sequence: TGTGCCAGCAGAAACGAGGGGGGGCTGATAGATGGCTACACCTTC.

This clone was observed a single time. This chain connects TRBV18 to TRBJ1-6, with TRBD1 as a possible D gene (6 bases). Germline CDR1 KGHSH, CDR2 LQKENI. Trimming pared 3 bases from V and 10 bases from J, leaving 16 bases between. The CDR3 extends over 15 amino acids. Written as DNA, the CDR3 is TGTGCCAGCTCACCGGACAACGGGGGGCAATCACCCCTCCACTTT. It encodes CASSPDNGGQSPLHF.

This chain uses TRBV9 with TRBJ2-1; 8 nucleotides line up with TRBD2. CDR1 and CDR2 (germline): SGDLS, YYNGEE. Trimming at V came to 4 bases and at J to 5 bases, leaving 11 bases not matched to a gene. This CDR3 has 16 residues. The CDR3, as DNA: TGTGCCAGCAGCCCCCCTCGGGGCGGGGGGAACAATGAGCAGTTCTTC. It encodes CASSPPRGGGNNEQFF.

The V call is TRBV6-5, the J call TRBJ1-1, with TRBD1 matching over 8 bases. This CDR3 region has 14 residues. Germline lookup yields CDR1 MNHEY and CDR2 SVGAGI. The trim removed 8 bases at V and 4 bases at J, leaving 9 bases unmatched. CDR3 sequence (DNA): TGTGCCAGCGGATTATTCAGGGGGCTCACTGAAGCTTTCTTT. This codes for CASGLFRGLTEAFF.

This clone was counted once. V is TRBV7-2 and J is TRBJ2-3, with D tentatively TRBD2 (6 bases). Trimming removed 5 bases at V and 3 bases at J, with 12 bases between. Per the germline V gene, CDR1 is SGHTA and CDR2 is FQGNSA. The CDR3 spans 14 residues. CDR3 bases: TGTGCCAGCAGCCCCGGACTAAATACAGATACGCAGTATTTT. It codes for CASSPGLNTDTQYF.

The rearrangement joins TRBV29-1 to TRBJ2-4, with TRBD1 matching 7 bases. V lost 5 bases to trimming and J lost 8 bases; unmatched junction nucleotides: 9. The CDR3 consists of 13 residues. Germline CDR1 SQVTM, CDR2 ANQGSEA. CDR3 amino acids: CSVLRQGGHIQYF. The DNA for the CDR3 is TGCAGCGTTTTACGACAGGGCGGGCACATTCAGTACTTC.

This clone occurred a few times. The J gene is TRBJ2-7, the V gene TRBV2; TRBD1 matches at 9 bases. CDR1 SNHLY and CDR2 FYNNEI come from the germline V gene. The ends lost 7 bases at V and 3 bases at J; junction bases unmatched: 4. This CDR3 comprises 13 residues. The CDR3 DNA is TGTGCCAGCACCCCGGGACAGGGCTACGAGCAGTACTTC. Translation: CASTPGQGYEQYF.

The chain uses TRBV18 and TRBJ2-7; D ambiguous. V was clipped by 4 bases and J by 1 base, with 14 bases between them. The germline V gene encodes CDR1 KGHSH and CDR2 LQKENI. The CDR3 spans 15 residues. The CDR3 nucleotides read TGTGCCAGCTCACGCCGGACGCCCCCTTCCTACGAGCAGTACTTC. This encodes CASSRRTPPSYEQYF.

The CDR3: CASSLTRTLTVPFF. DNA of the CDR3: TGCGCCAGCAGCTTGACTCGGACTCTAACAGTCCCGTTCTTC. This chain connects TRBV5-1 to TRBJ2-1; D is perhaps TRBD2 (5 bases). The CDR3 has 14 amino acids. The ends were cut back, 1 base at V and 15 bases at J, with 20 bases in the middle. Germline assignment: CDR1 SGHRS and CDR2 YFSETQ.

This clone was seen just once. The chain joins TRBV7-3 to TRBJ2-1; D uncertain. This CDR3 spans 13 amino acids. Germline CDR1 is SGHTA and CDR2 is FQGTGA. With 3 bases removed from V and 7 bases from J, the gap between germline ends came to 10 bases. The CDR3 nucleotides read TGTGCCAGCAGCTTCGGCTTTTGGAATGAGCAGTTCTTC. This translates into CASSFGFWNEQFF.

The gene calls are TRBV7-2 and TRBJ2-7; D is unresolved. From germline, CDR1 is SGHTA and CDR2 FQGNSA. The CDR3 is made up of 13 amino acids. The V and J ends lost 5 bases and 2 bases respectively, with 10 bases between them. CDR3 sequence: CASSGGGAYEQYF. CDR3 DNA sequence: TGTGCCAGCAGCGGTGGTGGGGCCTACGAGCAGTACTTC.

This sequence joins TRBV2 and TRBJ2-2; D may correspond to TRBD1 or TRBD2 (5 bases each). Per the germline V gene, CDR1 is SNHLY and CDR2 is FYNNEI. V gave up 6 bases and J gave up 4 bases, with 15 bases separating them. There are 15 residues in the CDR3. CDR3 sequence (DNA): TGTGCCAGCAGAGCCGGGACCATTTTCACCGGGGAGCTGTTTTTT. Its protein product is CASRAGTIFTGELFF. Together with reference TRBV2 and TRBJ2-2, the CDR3 gives the full variable domain: EPEVTQTPSHQVTQMGQEVILRCVPISNHLYFYWYRQILGQKVEFLVSFYNNEISEKSEIFDDQFSVERPDGSNFTLKIRSTKLEDSAMYFCASRAGTIFTGELFFGEGSRLTVL.

This clone came up once. V usage is TRBV29-1 and J usage is TRBJ2-5; 7 bases are shared with TRBD1. This CDR3 region has 14 residues. V lost 4 bases to trimming and J lost 4 bases; unmatched junction nucleotides: 9. Germline assignment: CDR1 SQVTM and CDR2 ANQGSEA. DNA for the CDR3: TGCAGCGTTGTGAGGGACAGAAATTTAGAGACCCAGTACTTC. Translated: CSVVRDRNLETQYF.